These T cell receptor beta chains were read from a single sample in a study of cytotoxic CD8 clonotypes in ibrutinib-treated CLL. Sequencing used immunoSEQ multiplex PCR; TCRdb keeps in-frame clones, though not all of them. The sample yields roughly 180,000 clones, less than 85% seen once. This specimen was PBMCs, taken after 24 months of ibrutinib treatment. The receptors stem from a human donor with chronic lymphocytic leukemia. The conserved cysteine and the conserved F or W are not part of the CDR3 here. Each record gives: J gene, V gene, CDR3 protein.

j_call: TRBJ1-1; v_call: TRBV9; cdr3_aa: ASSVGAGREAF
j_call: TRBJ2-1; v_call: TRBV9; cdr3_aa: ASSVARTSGSYNEQF
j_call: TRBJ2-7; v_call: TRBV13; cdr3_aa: ASSLQAEQY
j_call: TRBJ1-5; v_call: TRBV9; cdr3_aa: ASGPDSGLSAVPQH
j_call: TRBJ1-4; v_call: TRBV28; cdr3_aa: ASSSPTGTSGEKLF
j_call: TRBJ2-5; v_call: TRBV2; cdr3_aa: ASRSTGPRIQY
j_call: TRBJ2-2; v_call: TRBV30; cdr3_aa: AWSVQTSTGELF
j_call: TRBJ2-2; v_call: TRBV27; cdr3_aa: ASSSQGAGTGELF
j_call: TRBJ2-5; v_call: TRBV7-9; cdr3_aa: ASSLAPQSQETQY
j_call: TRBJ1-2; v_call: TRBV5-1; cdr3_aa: TSSKTQLGDGYT
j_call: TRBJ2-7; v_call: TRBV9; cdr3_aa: ASSVEGQNYEQY
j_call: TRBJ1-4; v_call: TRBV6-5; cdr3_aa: ASRATGRMRQLF
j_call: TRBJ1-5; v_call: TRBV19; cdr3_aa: ASSLGRGGDQPQH
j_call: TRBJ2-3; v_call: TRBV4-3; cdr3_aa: ASSQEGLVLAGSPDTQY
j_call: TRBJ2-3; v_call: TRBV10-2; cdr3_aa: ASSEDSGDTQY
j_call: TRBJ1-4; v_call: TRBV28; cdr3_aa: ASSRSSRGANEKLF
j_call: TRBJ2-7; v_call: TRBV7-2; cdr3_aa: ASSPVGGHEQY
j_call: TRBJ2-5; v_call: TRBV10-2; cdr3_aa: ATSPSGGYVKETQY
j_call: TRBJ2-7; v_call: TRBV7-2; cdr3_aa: ASSLAPAIGRSYEQY
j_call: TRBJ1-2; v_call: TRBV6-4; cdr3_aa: ASREGGFGAYGYT
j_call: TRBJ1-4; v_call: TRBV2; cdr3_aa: ASSAQGDWNEKLF
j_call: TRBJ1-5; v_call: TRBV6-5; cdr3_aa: ASSDRLNQPQH
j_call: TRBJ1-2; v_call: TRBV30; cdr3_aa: AWSQIQGFGIAYGYT
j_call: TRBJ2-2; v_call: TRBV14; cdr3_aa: ASSQERGWAGELF
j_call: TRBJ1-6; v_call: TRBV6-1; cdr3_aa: AIGMGALH
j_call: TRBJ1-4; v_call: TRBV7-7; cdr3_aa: ASSRDTNEKLF
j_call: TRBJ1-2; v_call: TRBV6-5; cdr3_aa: ASRDQGGNYGYT
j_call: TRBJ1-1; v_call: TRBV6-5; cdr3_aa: ASSLGQENTEAF
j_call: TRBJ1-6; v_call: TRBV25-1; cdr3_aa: ASSLTLDGNSPLH
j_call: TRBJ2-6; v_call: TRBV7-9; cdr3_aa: ASAPYTGANVLT
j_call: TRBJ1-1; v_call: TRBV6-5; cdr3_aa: ASSPTGGLNTEAF
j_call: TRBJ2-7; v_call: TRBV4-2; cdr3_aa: ASSQDFGDFYEQY
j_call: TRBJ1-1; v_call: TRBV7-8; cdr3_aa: ASSSPSGMNTEAF
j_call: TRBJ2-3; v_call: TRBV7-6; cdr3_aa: ASSLASGSRDTQY
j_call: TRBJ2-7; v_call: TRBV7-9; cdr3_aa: ASSLGVAVVHEQY
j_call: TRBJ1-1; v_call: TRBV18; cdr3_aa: ASSITRTGGNTEAF
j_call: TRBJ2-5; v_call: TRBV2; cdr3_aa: ASSVTSSQETQY
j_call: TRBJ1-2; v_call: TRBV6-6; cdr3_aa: ASSSSGGRGYT
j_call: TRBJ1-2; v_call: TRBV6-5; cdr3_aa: ASSYSWNSDGYT
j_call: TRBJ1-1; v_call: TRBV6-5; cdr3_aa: ASRAGTALEAF
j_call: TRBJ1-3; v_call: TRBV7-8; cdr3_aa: ASTTKRSSGNTIY
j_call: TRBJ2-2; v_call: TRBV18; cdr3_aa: ASSSTNTGELF
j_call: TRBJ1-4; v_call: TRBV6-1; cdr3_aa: ASSVLRGPDATNEKLF
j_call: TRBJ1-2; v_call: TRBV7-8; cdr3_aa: ASSLVQGANYGYT
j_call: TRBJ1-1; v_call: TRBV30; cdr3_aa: AWSVRFKSRQPNTEAF
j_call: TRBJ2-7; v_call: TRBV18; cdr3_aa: ASSPLSGGTGQNEQY
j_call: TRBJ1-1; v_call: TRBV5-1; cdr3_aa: ASSLDQGRVLYVGANTEAF